This TCR beta chain was identified in a study of blood T cells in healthy people across ages. A second PCR of roughly 6 to 12 cycles used a sample-barcoded 5' primer and a J-beta primer mix. Each cDNA molecule received a tag from a template-switch adaptor that had 12 random nucleotides. TCRdb re-called the 5' RACE reads with MiXCR, one entry per CDR3 protein. The sample holds 1.5 million to 2 million distinct CDR3 sequences; 49% are singletons and the top ten take approximately 2.1%. This clonotype was counted between two and nine times. Antigen specificity is unknown. Trimming cost V 1 base and J 3 bases, with 10 bases left between them. This CDR3 is 13 amino acids long. Germline V gene lookup returns CDR1 DFQATT and CDR2 SNEGSKA (reference sequence). At least 7 million PBMCs were isolated per sample. Notes on the study in general: TCR beta diversity, measured per million T cells, fell in a roughly linear way with age.

The chain employs TRBV20-1 and TRBJ2-7; D gene unclear. This clonotype was sampled from a middle-aged woman in good health. What was sequenced was blood. CDR3 coding DNA: TGCAGTGCTAGAGCGAATCGAGACTACGAGCAGTACTTC. Its protein is CSARANRDYEQYF.